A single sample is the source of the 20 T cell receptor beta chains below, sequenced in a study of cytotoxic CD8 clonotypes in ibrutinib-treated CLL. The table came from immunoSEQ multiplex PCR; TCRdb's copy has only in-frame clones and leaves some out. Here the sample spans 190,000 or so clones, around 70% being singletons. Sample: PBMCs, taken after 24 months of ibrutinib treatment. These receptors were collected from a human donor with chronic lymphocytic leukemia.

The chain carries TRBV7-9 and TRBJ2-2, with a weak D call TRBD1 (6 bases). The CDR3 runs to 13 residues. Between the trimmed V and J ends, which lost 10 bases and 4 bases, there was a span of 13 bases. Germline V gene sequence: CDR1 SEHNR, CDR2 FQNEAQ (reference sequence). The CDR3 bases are TGTGCCACCACTACAGGGATCACCGGGGAGCTGTTTTTT. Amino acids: CATTTGITGELFF. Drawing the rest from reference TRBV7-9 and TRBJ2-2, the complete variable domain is DTGVSQNPRHKITKRGQNVTFRCDPISEHNRLYWYRQTLGQGPEFLTYFQNEAQLEKSRLLSDRFSAERPKGSFSTLEIQRTEQGDSAMYLCATTTGITGELFFGEGSRLTVL.

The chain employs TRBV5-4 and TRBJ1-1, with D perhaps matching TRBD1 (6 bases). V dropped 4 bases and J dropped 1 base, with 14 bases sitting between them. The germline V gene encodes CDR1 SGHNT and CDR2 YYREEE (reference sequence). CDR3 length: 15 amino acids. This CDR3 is CASSPRGKPNTEAFF. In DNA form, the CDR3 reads TGTGCCAGCAGCCCGAGGGGGAAACCGAACACTGAAGCTTTCTTT.

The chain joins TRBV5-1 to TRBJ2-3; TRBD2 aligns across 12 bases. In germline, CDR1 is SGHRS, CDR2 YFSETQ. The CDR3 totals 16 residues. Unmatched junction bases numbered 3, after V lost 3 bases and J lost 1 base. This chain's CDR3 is CASSSLAGGRTDTQYF. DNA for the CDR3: TGCGCCAGCAGCTCTCTAGCGGGAGGGCGCACAGATACGCAGTATTTT. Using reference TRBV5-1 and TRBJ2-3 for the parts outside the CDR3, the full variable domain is KAGVTQTPRYLIKTRGQQVTLSCSPISGHRSVSWYQQTPGQGLQFLFEYFSETQRNKGNFPGRFSGRQFSNSRSEMNVSTLELGDSALYLCASSSLAGGRTDTQYFGPGTRLTVL.

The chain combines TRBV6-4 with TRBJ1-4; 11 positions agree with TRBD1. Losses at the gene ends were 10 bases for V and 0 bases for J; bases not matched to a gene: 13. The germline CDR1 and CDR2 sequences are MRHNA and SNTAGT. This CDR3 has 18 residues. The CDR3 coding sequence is TGTGCCAAGAACTTAAACACGGGACAGGGGGCAACTAATGAAAAACTGTTTTTT. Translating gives CAKNLNTGQGATNEKLFF.

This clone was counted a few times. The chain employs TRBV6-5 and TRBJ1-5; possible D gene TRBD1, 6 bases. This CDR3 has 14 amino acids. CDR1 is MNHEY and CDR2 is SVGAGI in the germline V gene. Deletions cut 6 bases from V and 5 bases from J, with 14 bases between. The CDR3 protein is CASRPTGTDQPQHF. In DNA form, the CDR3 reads TGTGCCAGCAGACCAACAGGGACGGATCAGCCCCAGCATTTT.

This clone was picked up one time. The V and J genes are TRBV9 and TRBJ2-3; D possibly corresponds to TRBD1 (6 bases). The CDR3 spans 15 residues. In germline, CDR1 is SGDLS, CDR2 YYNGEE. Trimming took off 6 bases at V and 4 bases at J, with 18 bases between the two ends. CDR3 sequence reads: CASNQGQGIPDTQYF. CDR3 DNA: TGTGCCAGCAATCAAGGCCAGGGGATCCCAGATACGCAGTATTTT. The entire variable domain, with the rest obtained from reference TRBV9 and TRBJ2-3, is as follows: DSGVTQTPKHLITATGQRVTLRCSPRSGDLSVYWYQQSLDQGLQFLIQYYNGEERAKGNILERFSAQQFPDLHSELNLSSLELGDSALYFCASNQGQGIPDTQYFGPGTRLTVL.

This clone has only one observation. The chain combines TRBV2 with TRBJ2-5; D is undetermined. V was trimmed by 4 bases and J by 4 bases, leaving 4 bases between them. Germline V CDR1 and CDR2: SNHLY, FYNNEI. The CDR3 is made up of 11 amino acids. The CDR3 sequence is CASSVGETQYF. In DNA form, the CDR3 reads TGTGCCAGCAGTGTAGGAGAGACCCAGTACTTC. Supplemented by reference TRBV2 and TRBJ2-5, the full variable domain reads EPEVTQTPSHQVTQMGQEVILRCVPISNHLYFYWYRQILGQKVEFLVSFYNNEISEKSEIFDDQFSVERPDGSNFTLKIRSTKLEDSAMYFCASSVGETQYFGPGTRLLVL.

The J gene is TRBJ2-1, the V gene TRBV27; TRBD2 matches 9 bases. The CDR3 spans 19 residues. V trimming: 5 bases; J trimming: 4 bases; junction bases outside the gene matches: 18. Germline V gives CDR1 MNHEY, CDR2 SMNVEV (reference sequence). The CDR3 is CASSDHDIAGVGGYNEQFF. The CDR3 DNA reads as TGTGCCAGCAGTGACCACGACATAGCGGGAGTAGGAGGGTACAATGAGCAGTTCTTC.

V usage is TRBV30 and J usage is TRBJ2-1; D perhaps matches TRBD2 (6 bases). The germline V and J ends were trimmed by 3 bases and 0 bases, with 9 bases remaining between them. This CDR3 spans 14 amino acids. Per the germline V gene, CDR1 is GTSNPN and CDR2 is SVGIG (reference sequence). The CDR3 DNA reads TGTGCCTGGAGCCGGGGGAGCTCCTACAATGAGCAGTTCTTC. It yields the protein CAWSRGSSYNEQFF.

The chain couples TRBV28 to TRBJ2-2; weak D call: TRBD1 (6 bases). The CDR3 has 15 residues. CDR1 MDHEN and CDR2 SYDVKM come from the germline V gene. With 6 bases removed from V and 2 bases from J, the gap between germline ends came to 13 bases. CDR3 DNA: TGTGCCAGCAGCCGCAGGGGCGGAAACACCGGGGAGCTGTTTTTT. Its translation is CASSRRGGNTGELFF.

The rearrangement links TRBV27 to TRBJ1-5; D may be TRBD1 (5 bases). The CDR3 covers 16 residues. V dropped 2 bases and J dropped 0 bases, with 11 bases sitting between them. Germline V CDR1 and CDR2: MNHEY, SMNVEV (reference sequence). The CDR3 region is CASSLRTPYSNQPQHF. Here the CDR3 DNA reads TGTGCCAGCAGTTTACGGACACCTTATAGCAATCAGCCCCAGCATTTT.

CDR3 sequence: CASSFASSYNEQFF. The CDR3 DNA is TGTGCCAGCAGCTTCGCTAGCTCCTACAATGAGCAGTTCTTC. This chain links TRBV7-8 with TRBJ2-1; no definite D call. The V and J ends lost 3 bases and 0 bases respectively, with 6 bases between them. CDR1 is SGHVS, CDR2 FQNEAQ, per germline. The CDR3 consists of 14 residues. The full variable domain, with the rest looked up from reference TRBV7-8 and TRBJ2-1, is GAGVSQSPRYKVAKRGQDVALRCDPISGHVSLFWYQQALGQGPEFLTYFQNEAQLDKSGLPSDRFFAERPEGSVSTLKIQRTQQEDSAVYLCASSFASSYNEQFFGPGTRLTVL.

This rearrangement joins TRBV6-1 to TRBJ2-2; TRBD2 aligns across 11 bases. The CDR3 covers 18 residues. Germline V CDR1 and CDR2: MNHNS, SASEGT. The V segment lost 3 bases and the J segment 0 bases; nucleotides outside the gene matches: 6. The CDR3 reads CASSDSTSGNANTGELFF. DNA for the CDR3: TGTGCCAGCAGTGATTCGACTAGCGGGAACGCGAACACCGGGGAGCTGTTTTTT.

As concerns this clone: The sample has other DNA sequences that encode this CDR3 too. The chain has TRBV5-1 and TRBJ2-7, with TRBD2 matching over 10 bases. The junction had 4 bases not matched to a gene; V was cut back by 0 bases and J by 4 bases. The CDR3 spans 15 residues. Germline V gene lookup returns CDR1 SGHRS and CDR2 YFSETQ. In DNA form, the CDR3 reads TGCGCCAGCAGCTTGGGCCCTAGCGGGAGTTACGAGCAGTACTTC. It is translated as CASSLGPSGSYEQYF.

CDR3 sequence (DNA): TGTGCCTGGAGTCCCGAATCGGGTGCTGAGCAGTTCTTC. It is translated as CAWSPESGAEQFF. The rearrangement uses TRBV30 and TRBJ2-1; unclear D gene. This CDR3 comprises 13 residues. Trimming took off 2 bases at V and 9 bases at J, with 14 bases between the two ends. Germline assignment: CDR1 GTSNPN and CDR2 SVGIG (reference sequence).

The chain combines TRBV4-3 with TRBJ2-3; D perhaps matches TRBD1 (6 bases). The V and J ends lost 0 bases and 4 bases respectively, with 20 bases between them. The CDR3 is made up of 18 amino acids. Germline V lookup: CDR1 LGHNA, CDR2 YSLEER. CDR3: CASSQDGGFSGVPDTQYF. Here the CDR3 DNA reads TGCGCCAGCAGCCAAGATGGAGGCTTTTCAGGGGTCCCAGATACGCAGTATTTT.

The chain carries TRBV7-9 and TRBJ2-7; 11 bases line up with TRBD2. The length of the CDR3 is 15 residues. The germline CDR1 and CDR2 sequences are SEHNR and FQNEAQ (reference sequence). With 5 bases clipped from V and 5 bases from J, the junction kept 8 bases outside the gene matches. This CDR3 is CASSHTSGSPHEQYF. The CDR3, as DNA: TGTGCCAGCAGCCACACTAGCGGGAGTCCCCACGAGCAGTACTTC.

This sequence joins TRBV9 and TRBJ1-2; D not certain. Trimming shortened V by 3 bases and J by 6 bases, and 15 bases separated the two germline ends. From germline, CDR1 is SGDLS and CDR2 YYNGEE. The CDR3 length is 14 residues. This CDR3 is CASSASRGQNGYTF. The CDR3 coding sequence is TGTGCCAGCAGCGCTTCGCGGGGTCAGAATGGCTACACCTTC.

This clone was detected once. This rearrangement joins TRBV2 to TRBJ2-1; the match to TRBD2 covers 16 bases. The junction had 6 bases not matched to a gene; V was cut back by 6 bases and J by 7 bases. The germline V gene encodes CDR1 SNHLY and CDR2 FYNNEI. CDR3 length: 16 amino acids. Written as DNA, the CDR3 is TGTGCCAGCAGGCCCGGGACTAGCGGGAGGGGGAATGAGCAGTTCTTC. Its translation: CASRPGTSGRGNEQFF. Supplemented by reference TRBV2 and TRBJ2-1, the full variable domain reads EPEVTQTPSHQVTQMGQEVILRCVPISNHLYFYWYRQILGQKVEFLVSFYNNEISEKSEIFDDQFSVERPDGSNFTLKIRSTKLEDSAMYFCASRPGTSGRGNEQFFGPGTRLTVL.

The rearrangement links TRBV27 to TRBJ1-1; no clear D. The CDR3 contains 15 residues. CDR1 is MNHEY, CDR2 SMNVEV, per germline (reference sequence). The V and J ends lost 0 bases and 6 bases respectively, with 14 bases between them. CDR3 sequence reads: CASSLSRTGGAEAFF. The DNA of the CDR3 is TGTGCCAGCAGTTTATCGAGGACTGGCGGCGCTGAAGCTTTCTTT.